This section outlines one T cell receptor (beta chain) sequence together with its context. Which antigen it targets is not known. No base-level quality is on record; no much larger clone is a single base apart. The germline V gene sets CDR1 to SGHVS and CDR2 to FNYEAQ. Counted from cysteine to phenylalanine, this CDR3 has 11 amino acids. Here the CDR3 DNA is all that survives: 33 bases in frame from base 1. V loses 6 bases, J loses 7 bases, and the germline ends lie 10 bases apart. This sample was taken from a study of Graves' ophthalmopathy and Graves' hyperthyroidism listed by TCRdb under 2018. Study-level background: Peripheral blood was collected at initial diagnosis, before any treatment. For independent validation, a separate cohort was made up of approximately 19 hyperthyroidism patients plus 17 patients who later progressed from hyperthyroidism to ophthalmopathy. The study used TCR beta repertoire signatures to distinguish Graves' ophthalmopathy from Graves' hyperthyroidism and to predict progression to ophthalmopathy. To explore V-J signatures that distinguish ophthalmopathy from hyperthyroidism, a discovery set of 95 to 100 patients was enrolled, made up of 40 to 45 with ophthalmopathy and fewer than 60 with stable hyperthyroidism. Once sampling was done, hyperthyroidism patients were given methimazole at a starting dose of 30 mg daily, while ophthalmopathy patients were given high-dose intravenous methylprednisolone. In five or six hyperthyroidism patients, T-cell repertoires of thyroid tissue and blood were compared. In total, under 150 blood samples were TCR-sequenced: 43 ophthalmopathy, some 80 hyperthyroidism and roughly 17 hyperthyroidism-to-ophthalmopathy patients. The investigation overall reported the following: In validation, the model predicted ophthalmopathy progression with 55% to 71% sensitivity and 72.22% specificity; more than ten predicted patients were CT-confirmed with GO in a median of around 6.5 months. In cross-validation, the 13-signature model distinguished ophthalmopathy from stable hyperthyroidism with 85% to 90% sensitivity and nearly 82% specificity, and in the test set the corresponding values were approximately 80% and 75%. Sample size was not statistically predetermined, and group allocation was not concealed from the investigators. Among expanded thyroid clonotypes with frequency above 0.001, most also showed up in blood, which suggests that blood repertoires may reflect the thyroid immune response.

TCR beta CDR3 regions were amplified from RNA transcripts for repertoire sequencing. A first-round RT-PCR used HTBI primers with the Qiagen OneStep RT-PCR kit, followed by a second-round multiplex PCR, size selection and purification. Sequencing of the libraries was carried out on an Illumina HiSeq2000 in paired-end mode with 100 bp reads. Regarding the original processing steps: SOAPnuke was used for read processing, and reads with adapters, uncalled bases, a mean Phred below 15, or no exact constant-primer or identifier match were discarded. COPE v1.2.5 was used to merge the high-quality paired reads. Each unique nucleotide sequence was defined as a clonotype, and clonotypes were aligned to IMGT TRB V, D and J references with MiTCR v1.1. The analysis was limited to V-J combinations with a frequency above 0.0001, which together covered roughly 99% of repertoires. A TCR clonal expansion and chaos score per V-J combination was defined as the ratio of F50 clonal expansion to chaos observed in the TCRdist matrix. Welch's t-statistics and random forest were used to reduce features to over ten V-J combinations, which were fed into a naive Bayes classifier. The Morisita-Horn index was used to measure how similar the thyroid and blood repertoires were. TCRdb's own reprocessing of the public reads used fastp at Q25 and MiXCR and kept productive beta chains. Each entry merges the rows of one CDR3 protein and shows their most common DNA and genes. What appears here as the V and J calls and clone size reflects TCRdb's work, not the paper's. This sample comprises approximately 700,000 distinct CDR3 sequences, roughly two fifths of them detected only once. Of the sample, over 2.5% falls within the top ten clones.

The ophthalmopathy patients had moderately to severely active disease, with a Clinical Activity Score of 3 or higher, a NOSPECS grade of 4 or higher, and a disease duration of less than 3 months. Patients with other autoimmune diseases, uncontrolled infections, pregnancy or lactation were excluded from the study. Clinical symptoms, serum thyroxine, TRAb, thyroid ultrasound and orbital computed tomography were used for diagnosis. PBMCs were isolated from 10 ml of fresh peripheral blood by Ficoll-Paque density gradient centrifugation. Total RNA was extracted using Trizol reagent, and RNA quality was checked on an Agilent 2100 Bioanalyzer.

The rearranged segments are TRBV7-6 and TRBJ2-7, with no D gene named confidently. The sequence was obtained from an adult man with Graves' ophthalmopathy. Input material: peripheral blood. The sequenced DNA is TGTGCCAGCAGGGACGAGAGAGAGCAGTACTTC. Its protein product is CASRDEREQYF.